Below, 14 T cell receptor beta chains from the same sample are listed, as sequenced in a study of Ad26.COV2.S vaccination and SARS-CoV-2 variants. The treatment: approximately 18 received Ad26.COV2.S at low or high dose, single or two shots; about 5 received placebo; per-sample allocation not given. Samples were taken on day 63 after the first vaccine or placebo injection. Libraries were prepared by immunoSEQ multiplex PCR; TCRdb keeps only in-frame clonotypes and omits some of them. Of about 460,000 clones in the sample, roughly nine tenths were seen once. Here the sequenced sample was peripheral blood, taken in a trial of Ad26.COV2.S vaccine versus placebo. Source of these receptors: a person aged 18-65 years who received the Ad26.COV2.S COVID-19 vaccine or a placebo.

The chain is built from TRBV7-2 and TRBJ1-2; D unresolved. There are 15 residues in the CDR3. The V end was cut by 2 bases, the J end by 7 bases, with 17 bases between. Germline CDR1 reads SGHTA; CDR2 reads FQGNSA. DNA for the CDR3: TGTGCCAGCAGCTTATCGGGTCCCGGGTTTCGTGGCTACACCTTC. Amino acid sequence: CASSLSGPGFRGYTF.

The chain uses TRBV24-1 and TRBJ2-2, with 7 bases matching TRBD1. J lost 5 bases, V lost 3 bases, and 2 bases had no gene match. The CDR3 sequence is 14 residues long. The germline gives CDR1 KGHDR, CDR2 SFDVKD. The CDR3 bases are TGTGCCACCAGTGATAGGGGGCATACCGGGGAGCTGTTTTTT. Translated, it gives CATSDRGHTGELFF.

The chain has TRBV4-1 and TRBJ2-7; 10 positions agree with TRBD2. V lost 2 bases, J lost 1 base, and 5 bases stayed unmatched. The germline gives CDR1 MGHRA, CDR2 YSYEKL. This CDR3 contains 16 residues. The CDR3 DNA is TGCGCCAGCAGCCAAACCCCGGGACTAGCGTCCTACGAGCAGTACTTC. Protein sequence: CASSQTPGLASYEQYF.

The chain recombines TRBV6-5 with TRBJ1-6, with D unresolved. The CDR3 contains 14 residues. The germline V and J ends were trimmed by 7 bases and 9 bases, with 16 bases remaining between them. Germline loops: CDR1 MNHEY, CDR2 SVGAGI. CDR3 bases: TGTGCCAGCACCACCGGATGGGAAGGTTCACCCCTCCACTTT. Its protein is CASTTGWEGSPLHF.

J is TRBJ1-5 and V is TRBV2; D not certain. This CDR3 region has 14 residues. The germline V gene has CDR1 SNHLY and CDR2 FYNNEI. Trimming shortened V by 2 bases and J by 10 bases, and 15 bases separated the two germline ends. The CDR3 here is CASSESRVGEPQHF. Written as DNA, the CDR3 is TGTGCCAGCAGTGAAAGCCGGGTTGGAGAACCCCAGCATTTT.

The chain employs TRBV6-5 and TRBJ2-1; unclear D gene. The germline V gene encodes CDR1 MNHEY and CDR2 SVGAGI. Trimming removed 2 bases at V and 2 bases at J, with 10 bases between. This CDR3 has 15 amino acids. In DNA form, the CDR3 reads TGTGCCAGCAGTTACGATACCGGGCCCTACAATGAGCAGTTCTTC. It is translated as CASSYDTGPYNEQFF.

This rearrangement joins TRBV19 to TRBJ2-1; weak D call: TRBD2 (6 bases). Deletions cut 6 bases from V and 1 base from J, with 13 bases between. This CDR3 is built from 15 residues. From germline, CDR1 is LNHDA and CDR2 SQIVND (reference sequence). CDR3: CASRSGPWSYNEQFF. The DNA for the CDR3 is TGTGCCAGTAGGAGCGGGCCCTGGTCCTACAATGAGCAGTTCTTC.

V is TRBV27 and J is TRBJ2-5; the D gene could be TRBD1 or TRBD2 (5 bases each). V lost 4 bases, J lost 9 bases, and 12 bases lay in between. The CDR3 is made up of 12 amino acids. Germline CDR1 MNHEY, CDR2 SMNVEV (reference sequence). The CDR3 coding sequence is TGTGCCAGCAGTTGGGGGAATGAGGCCCAGTACTTC. This translates into CASSWGNEAQYF.

The rearrangement links TRBV5-1 to TRBJ2-5; 10 positions agree with TRBD2. This CDR3 region has 16 residues. Germline lookup yields CDR1 SGHRS and CDR2 YFSETQ. The junction had 9 bases not matched to a gene; V was cut back by 4 bases and J by 3 bases. The CDR3 here is CASSILLAGAEETQYF. CDR3 bases: TGCGCCAGCAGCATTCTTCTAGCGGGGGCCGAAGAGACCCAGTACTTC.

The chain uses TRBV5-1 and TRBJ1-6; TRBD1 might be the D (6 bases). Trimming took off 4 bases at V and 7 bases at J, with 12 bases between the two ends. This CDR3 is 14 amino acids long. Germline V gene data show CDR1 as SGHRS and CDR2 as YFSETQ. CDR3 region: CASSARQANSPLHF. The CDR3 DNA follows: TGCGCCAGCAGCGCCCGACAGGCGAATTCACCCCTCCACTTT.

The chain joins TRBV6-5 to TRBJ1-1; 7 nucleotides line up with TRBD1. CDR1 is MNHEY, CDR2 SVGAGI, per germline. The CDR3 sequence is 14 residues long. The V gene end was trimmed by 6 bases and the J gene end by 10 bases; junction bases not matched to a gene: 14. The DNA for the CDR3 is TGTGCCAGCAGGACGGGACAGTGGGAGGGAGGAGCTTTCTTT. This gives the protein CASRTGQWEGGAFF.

The rearrangement uses TRBV10-3 and TRBJ2-1, with D maybe TRBD2 (7 bases). This CDR3 is built from 17 residues. The V gene lost 6 bases and the J gene lost 0 bases, with 18 bases spanning the gap. Per the germline V gene, CDR1 is ENHRY and CDR2 is SYGVKD. CDR3 nucleotide sequence: TGTGCCATCAGGTTGGCTGGGGGCGGGAGCTCCTACAATGAGCAGTTCTTC. Encoded protein: CAIRLAGGGSSYNEQFF.

The gene calls are TRBV9 and TRBJ1-3, with D tentatively TRBD1 (5 bases). The V gene lost 5 bases and the J gene lost 0 bases, with 18 bases spanning the gap. Germline values: CDR1 SGDLS, CDR2 YYNGEE. The CDR3 runs 17 residues. The CDR3 DNA is TGTGCCAGCAGATCCTACGGGGGAAAGAGCTCTGGAAACACCATATATTTT. As protein: CASRSYGGKSSGNTIYF.

This clone was picked up one time. The chain links TRBV6-1 to TRBJ1-2; TRBD1 matches 7 bases. The length of the CDR3 is 14 residues. Germline loops: CDR1 MNHNS, CDR2 SASEGT. V trimming: 3 bases; J trimming: 1 base; junction bases outside the gene matches: 2. DNA of the CDR3: TGTGCCAGCAGTGAGGGACAGATTAACTATGGCTACACCTTC. It yields the protein CASSEGQINYGYTF.